Each of the 10 T cell receptor beta chains below was sequenced from the same sample in a study of blood T cell repertoires in COVID-19. The table came from immunoSEQ multiplex PCR; TCRdb's copy has only in-frame clones and leaves some out. The profile shows approximately 140,000 clones, 88% of them singletons. Specimen: peripheral blood. These receptors were collected from a human donor with COVID-19, enrolled during active disease. The donor label of this sample is uncertain.

This clone was observed a handful of times. This sequence joins TRBV3-1 (or the pseudogene TRBV3-2) and TRBJ1-3, with a possible D match to TRBD1 (5 bases). Germline CDR1 and CDR2: LGHDT and YNNKEL (reference sequence). This CDR3 is built from 12 residues. Trimming removed 8 bases at V and 0 bases at J, with 5 bases between. CDR3 residues: CASQGSGNTIYF. The CDR3 region has the DNA TGTGCCAGCCAGGGCTCTGGAAACACCATATATTTT.

J is TRBJ1-5 and V is TRBV10-3; D unresolved. Germline V gives CDR1 ENHRY, CDR2 SYGVKD. CDR3 length: 12 amino acids. Trimming cost V 3 bases and J 4 bases, with 4 bases left between them. CDR3 DNA: TGTGCCATCAGTGACAATAATCAGCCCCAGCATTTT. Translated: CAISDNNQPQHF.

This rearrangement joins TRBV2 to TRBJ2-7; TRBD1 matches 8 bases. The CDR3 sequence is 15 residues long. Germline loops: CDR1 SNHLY, CDR2 FYNNEI. Losses at the gene ends were 5 bases for V and 3 bases for J; bases not matched to a gene: 9. For the CDR3, the DNA is TGTGCCAGCAGTAAGGACAGGGCGGTGGGCTACGAGCAGTACTTC. It specifies CASSKDRAVGYEQYF.

The rearrangement links TRBV10-3 to TRBJ2-1; D gene unclear. The CDR3 length is 12 residues. The germline gives CDR1 ENHRY, CDR2 SYGVKD. V lost 1 base and J 7 bases, leaving 5 bases between the germline ends. The chain's CDR3 is CAISEYRNEQFF. As DNA, the CDR3 is TGTGCCATCAGTGAGTATCGTAATGAGCAGTTCTTC.

V usage is TRBV27 and J usage is TRBJ1-5; D is uncertain. Germline CDR1 is MNHEY and CDR2 is SMNVEV (reference sequence). The CDR3 sequence is 13 residues long. Trimming left V 3 bases short and J 7 bases short, with 10 bases between. The CDR3 protein is CASSFQFGQPQHF. The DNA for the CDR3 is TGTGCCAGCAGTTTTCAGTTCGGGCAGCCCCAGCATTTT.

The chain is built from TRBV25-1 and TRBJ2-7; 7 bases are a match to TRBD2. The CDR3 spans 18 residues. Germline CDR1 and CDR2: MGHDK and SYGVNS. The V segment lost 1 base and the J segment 3 bases; nucleotides outside the gene matches: 15. For the CDR3, the DNA is TGTGCCAGCAGTGAATCGAACGTGGGAGGGCGAACGGACTACGAGCAGTACTTC. Protein: CASSESNVGGRTDYEQYF.

This clone was seen a handful of times. This rearrangement joins TRBV12-5 to TRBJ1-2; no clear D gene. Trimming removed 4 bases from V and 14 bases from J, with 17 bases in between. Germline values: CDR1 LGHNT, CDR2 FRNRAP. CDR3 length equals 12 residues. Here the CDR3 reads CASGSRLGPRTF. As DNA, the CDR3 is TGTGCTAGTGGTTCCCGCCTAGGCCCTAGGACCTTC.

The chain links TRBV7-2 to TRBJ1-5; D is possibly TRBD1 (6 bases). In germline, CDR1 is SGHTA, CDR2 FQGNSA. The CDR3 covers 14 residues. V was cut by 0 bases and J by 7 bases, with 10 bases left in between. CDR3 amino acids: CASSLARGNQPQHF. The CDR3, as DNA: TGTGCCAGCAGCTTAGCCAGGGGAAACCAGCCCCAGCATTTT. The entire variable domain, with the rest obtained from reference TRBV7-2 and TRBJ1-5, is as follows: GAGVSQSPSNKVTEKGKDVELRCDPISGHTALYWYRQSLGQGLEFLIYFQGNSAPDKSGLPSDRFSAERTGGSVSTLTIQRTQQEDSAVYLCASSLARGNQPQHFGDGTRLSIL.

This clone was counted between two and nine times. The chain links TRBV11-2 to TRBJ2-5; TRBD1 matches 7 bases. Germline V gives CDR1 SGHAT, CDR2 FQNNGV. This CDR3 comprises 14 residues. J was trimmed by 4 bases and V by 5 bases; bases with no gene match: 7. The DNA of the CDR3 is TGTGCCAGCAGCCCCACAGGGGAAAGAGAGACCCAGTACTTC. Protein: CASSPTGERETQYF. The full variable domain, with the rest looked up from reference TRBV11-2 and TRBJ2-5, is EAGVAQSPRYKIIEKRQSVAFWCNPISGHATLYWYQQILGQGPKLLIQFQNNGVVDDSQLPKDRFSAERLKGVDSTLKIQPAKLEDSAVYLCASSPTGERETQYFGPGTRLLVL.

The chain carries TRBV2 and TRBJ1-3; D is undetermined. The germline V gene encodes CDR1 SNHLY and CDR2 FYNNEI. Trimming cost V 6 bases and J 2 bases, with 11 bases left between them. CDR3 size: 14 residues. The CDR3: CASRRGETGNTIYF. The CDR3 bases are TGTGCCAGCAGACGGGGAGAGACTGGAAACACCATATATTTT.